These T cell receptor beta chains were read from a single sample in a study of beta chain features in type 1 diabetes. Method: immunoSEQ multiplex PCR; TCRdb's copy keeps in-frame clones and lacks some. The repertoire holds around 250,000 clones, with roughly an eighth as singletons. Sequencing used naive CD4+ T cells from blood. The source is a man aged 25-40 years with type 1 diabetes. Each CDR3 is given with its conserved first and last residue. The D gene is left open where the match is weak. Rows give clone size only sometimes, using once, few, many, or a class for an expanded clone.

TGTGCCAGCTCACCAGCGGGAGACCCAGATACGCAGTATTTT	CASSPAGDPDTQYF	TRBV18	TRBJ2-3	TRBD2	NA
TGTGCCAGCAGTCCCCAATACACTGAAGCTTTCTTT	CASSPQYTEAFF	TRBV2	TRBJ1-1	NA	NA
TGTGCCAGCAGCCAAGATCTGGGCAGCGGCTATGGCTACACCTTC	CASSQDLGSGYGYTF	TRBV4-2	TRBJ1-2	NA	NA
TGCGCCAGCAGCTCCGGGACTCACTACGAGCAGTACTTC	CASSSGTHYEQYF	TRBV5-1	TRBJ2-7	NA	few
TGCAGCGGGGGACTAGCGGTCCAAGAGACCCAGTACTTC	CSGGLAVQETQYF	TRBV29-1	TRBJ2-5	TRBD2	few
TGTGCCAGCAGCTTGCCGGGAACTAATGAAAAACTGTTTTTT	CASSLPGTNEKLFF	TRBV5-4	TRBJ1-4	NA	few
TGTGCCAGCAGCTTAGCGGGAGGGCCTTACAATGAGCAGTTCTTC	CASSLAGGPYNEQFF	TRBV7-3	TRBJ2-1	TRBD2	few
TGTGCCAGCACCCACCGGGAGGGGCTCGAGCAGTACTTC	CASTHREGLEQYF	TRBV11-1	TRBJ2-7	TRBD2	few
TGTGCCAGCAGCCCAAGGACTAACACCGGGGAGCTGTTTTTT	CASSPRTNTGELFF	TRBV7-2	TRBJ2-2	NA	NA
TGTGCCAGCAGTGCGGGACTTCACACCGGGGAGCTGTTTTTT	CASSAGLHTGELFF	TRBV27	TRBJ2-2	NA	few
TGCAGTGCTCGTTCTAACTATGGCTACACCTTC	CSARSNYGYTF	TRBV20-1	TRBJ1-2	NA	NA
TGTGCCAGCAGCTTGGACGGCAGGGGAGTCAATGAGCAGTTCTTC	CASSLDGRGVNEQFF	TRBV5-4	TRBJ2-1	NA	NA
TGTGCCAGCAGCTCAAAAAGTCCAGGGGCCTACGAGCAGTACTTC	CASSSKSPGAYEQYF	TRBV6-1	TRBJ2-7	NA	NA
TGTGCCAGCAGCCCTCTGTCAGATACGCAGTATTTT	CASSPLSDTQYF	TRBV7-9	TRBJ2-3	NA	NA
TGTGCCAGCAGTGCGGGAGTCCACAATGAGCAGTTCTTC	CASSAGVHNEQFF	TRBV6-6	TRBJ2-1	TRBD2	few
TGTGCCAGCAGCCCCAGACTAGCGGGAGTAGAGACCCAGTACTTC	CASSPRLAGVETQYF	TRBV13	TRBJ2-5	TRBD2	NA
TGTGCCAGCACCAGTAGCGGGAACCAAGAGACCCAGTACTTC	CASTSSGNQETQYF	TRBV4-2	TRBJ2-5	TRBD2	NA
TGCGCCAGCAGCCAGGGACTAGCGGGAGATTACACAGATACGCAGTATTTT	CASSQGLAGDYTDTQYF	TRBV4-1	TRBJ2-3	TRBD2	few
TGTGCCAGCAGCCCAAAATGGCTAGCGGGATTACTCCGGAGCACAGATACGCAGTATTTT	CASSPKWLAGLLRSTDTQYF	TRBV14	TRBJ2-3	TRBD2	NA
TGTGCCAGCAGCGCGGGGACAGGAATACACTACGAGCAGTACTTC	CASSAGTGIHYEQYF	TRBV9	TRBJ2-7	TRBD1	few
TGTGCCAGCCGAGATTCCAATCAGCCCCAGCATTTT	CASRDSNQPQHF	TRBV6-1	TRBJ1-5	NA	few
TGTGCCAGCAGCGTAGGACTAGCCGGATCCTACGAGCAGTACTTC	CASSVGLAGSYEQYF	TRBV9	TRBJ2-7	TRBD2	NA
TGTGCCAGCAGCTTAGGTCCCAGCTCCTACAATGAGCAGTTCTTC	CASSLGPSSYNEQFF	TRBV7-2	TRBJ2-1	NA	few
TGTGCCAGCAGCTTAAATCGGGCTAGCGGGAGTTGGGTCGAGTTCTTC	CASSLNRASGSWVEFF	TRBV7-2	TRBJ2-1	TRBD2	NA
TGTGCCAGTAATGACAGGGGCCCCTACAATGAGCAGTTCTTC	CASNDRGPYNEQFF	TRBV19	TRBJ2-1	TRBD1	few
TGTGCCAGCAGCGATAGCGGGAGTTCTGGCTCCTACGAGCAGTACTTC	CASSDSGSSGSYEQYF	TRBV7-2	TRBJ2-7	TRBD2	NA
TGCGCCAGCAGCGGGGGGGGACTAGCGGCCTCCTACAATGAGCAGTTCTTC	CASSGGGLAASYNEQFF	TRBV5-1	TRBJ2-1	TRBD2	NA
TGCGCCAGCAGCTTGGGAGGGAGGGACGAGCAGTACTTC	CASSLGGRDEQYF	TRBV5-1	TRBJ2-7	TRBD2	few
TGTGCCAGCAGTTCGCCGGGACAGATCTACGAGCAGTACTTC	CASSSPGQIYEQYF	TRBV28	TRBJ2-7	TRBD1	NA
TGTGCCAGCTCCCCTTATAACACTGAAGCTTTCTTT	CASSPYNTEAFF	TRBV18	TRBJ1-1	NA	NA
TGTGCCAGCAGTTTAACCCTAGCGGGAGTAGGAGAGCAGTTCTTC	CASSLTLAGVGEQFF	TRBV28	TRBJ2-1	TRBD2	NA
TGTGCCAGCAGACTCAGGGGGGACAATGAGCAGTTCTTC	CASRLRGDNEQFF	TRBV27	TRBJ2-1	NA	few
TGTGCCAGCAGTTTCCAAAGGGACAGGACAGCTTTCTTT	CASSFQRDRTAFF	TRBV6-1	TRBJ1-1	TRBD1	NA
TGTGCCAGCAGCCTAGGGACAGGGGGGTATCAGCCCCAGCATTTT	CASSLGTGGYQPQHF	TRBV7-2	TRBJ1-5	TRBD1	NA
TGTGCCAGCAGCCTACGGACTAGCGGGGGTTACGAGCAGTACTTC	CASSLRTSGGYEQYF	TRBV11-2	TRBJ2-7	TRBD2	NA
TGTGCCAGCAGCTCACTAGGAGCCGGGGAAGAGACCCAGTACTTC	CASSSLGAGEETQYF	TRBV7-9	TRBJ2-5	NA	NA
TGTGCCAGCAGTGTAAGAGCGGGGTCGATCTACAATGAGCAGTTCTTC	CASSVRAGSIYNEQFF	TRBV25-1	TRBJ2-1	TRBD2	NA
TGTGCCACCAGCACCGAGGCGGGGGGGCCCTATGGCTACACCTTC	CATSTEAGGPYGYTF	TRBV15	TRBJ1-2	NA	few
TGTGCCAGCAGCTTAGGACTGGAAACCTACGAGCAGTACTTC	CASSLGLETYEQYF	TRBV7-2	TRBJ2-7	NA	few
TGTGCCAGCAAGCACCCTCAAGAGACCCAGTACTTC	CASKHPQETQYF	TRBV28	TRBJ2-5	NA	NA
TGCAGCGCCCGGGGACAGGGGGCTGATGGCTACACCTTC	CSARGQGADGYTF	TRBV29-1	TRBJ1-2	TRBD1	NA
TGCAGCGGAGTGGACAGGGGCTACGATAAGAAGCAGTTCTTC	CSGVDRGYDKKQFF	TRBV29-1	TRBJ2-1	TRBD1	NA
TGTGCCAGCTCACCGGACTTGCAGGGAAACACCATATATTTT	CASSPDLQGNTIYF	TRBV18	TRBJ1-3	NA	NA
TGTGCCAGCAGCGTAGCGGGAGGGATATCCTACGAGCAGTACTTC	CASSVAGGISYEQYF	TRBV9	TRBJ2-7	TRBD2	NA
TGTGCCAGCTCACCGGGCAGGGACGAGCAGTACTTC	CASSPGRDEQYF	TRBV18	TRBJ2-7	NA	few
TGCAGTGTTCAGAGCAATCAGCCCCAGCATTTT	CSVQSNQPQHF	TRBV20-1	TRBJ1-5	NA	few
TGTGCCAGCAGCTTGCAGAGGATGAACACTGAAGCTTTCTTT	CASSLQRMNTEAFF	TRBV5-5	TRBJ1-1	NA	few
TGTGCCAGTAGTATCTCAGGGAACACCGGGGAGCTGTTTTTT	CASSISGNTGELFF	TRBV19	TRBJ2-2	NA	NA
TGCGCCAGCAGCCAACCTGACAGGTGGGACTATGGCTACACCTTC	CASSQPDRWDYGYTF	TRBV4-1	TRBJ1-2	NA	NA
TGTGCCAGCATTGGGACTAGCGGGGGCTACAATGAGCAGTTCTTC	CASIGTSGGYNEQFF	TRBV6-5	TRBJ2-1	TRBD2	NA
TGTGCCAGCAGCCCCCGGACAGGGATGAACACTGAAGCTTTCTTT	CASSPRTGMNTEAFF	TRBV7-9	TRBJ1-1	TRBD1	NA
TGTGCCAGCTCACTCGGGGATTCCAATGAGCAGTTCTTC	CASSLGDSNEQFF	TRBV18	TRBJ2-1	NA	few
TGTGCCAGTAGTCGCCTAGCCGTGAGTGAGCAGTTCTTC	CASSRLAVSEQFF	TRBV19	TRBJ2-1	NA	NA
TGTGCCAGCAGTAACTCAGGATCGTCCTACGAGCAGTACTTC	CASSNSGSSYEQYF	TRBV28	TRBJ2-7	NA	few
TGTGCCATCAGGGCGTCCGGGACAGAACTCTATGGCTACACCTTC	CAIRASGTELYGYTF	TRBV10-3	TRBJ1-2	TRBD1	NA
TGTGCCAGTAGTATAGGTGTACTAGCGGGAGCTTACAATGAGCAGTTCTTC	CASSIGVLAGAYNEQFF	TRBV19	TRBJ2-1	TRBD2	few
TGCAGCGTTGAAGGGCAGAAGAACACTGAAGCTTTCTTT	CSVEGQKNTEAFF	TRBV29-1	TRBJ1-1	NA	NA